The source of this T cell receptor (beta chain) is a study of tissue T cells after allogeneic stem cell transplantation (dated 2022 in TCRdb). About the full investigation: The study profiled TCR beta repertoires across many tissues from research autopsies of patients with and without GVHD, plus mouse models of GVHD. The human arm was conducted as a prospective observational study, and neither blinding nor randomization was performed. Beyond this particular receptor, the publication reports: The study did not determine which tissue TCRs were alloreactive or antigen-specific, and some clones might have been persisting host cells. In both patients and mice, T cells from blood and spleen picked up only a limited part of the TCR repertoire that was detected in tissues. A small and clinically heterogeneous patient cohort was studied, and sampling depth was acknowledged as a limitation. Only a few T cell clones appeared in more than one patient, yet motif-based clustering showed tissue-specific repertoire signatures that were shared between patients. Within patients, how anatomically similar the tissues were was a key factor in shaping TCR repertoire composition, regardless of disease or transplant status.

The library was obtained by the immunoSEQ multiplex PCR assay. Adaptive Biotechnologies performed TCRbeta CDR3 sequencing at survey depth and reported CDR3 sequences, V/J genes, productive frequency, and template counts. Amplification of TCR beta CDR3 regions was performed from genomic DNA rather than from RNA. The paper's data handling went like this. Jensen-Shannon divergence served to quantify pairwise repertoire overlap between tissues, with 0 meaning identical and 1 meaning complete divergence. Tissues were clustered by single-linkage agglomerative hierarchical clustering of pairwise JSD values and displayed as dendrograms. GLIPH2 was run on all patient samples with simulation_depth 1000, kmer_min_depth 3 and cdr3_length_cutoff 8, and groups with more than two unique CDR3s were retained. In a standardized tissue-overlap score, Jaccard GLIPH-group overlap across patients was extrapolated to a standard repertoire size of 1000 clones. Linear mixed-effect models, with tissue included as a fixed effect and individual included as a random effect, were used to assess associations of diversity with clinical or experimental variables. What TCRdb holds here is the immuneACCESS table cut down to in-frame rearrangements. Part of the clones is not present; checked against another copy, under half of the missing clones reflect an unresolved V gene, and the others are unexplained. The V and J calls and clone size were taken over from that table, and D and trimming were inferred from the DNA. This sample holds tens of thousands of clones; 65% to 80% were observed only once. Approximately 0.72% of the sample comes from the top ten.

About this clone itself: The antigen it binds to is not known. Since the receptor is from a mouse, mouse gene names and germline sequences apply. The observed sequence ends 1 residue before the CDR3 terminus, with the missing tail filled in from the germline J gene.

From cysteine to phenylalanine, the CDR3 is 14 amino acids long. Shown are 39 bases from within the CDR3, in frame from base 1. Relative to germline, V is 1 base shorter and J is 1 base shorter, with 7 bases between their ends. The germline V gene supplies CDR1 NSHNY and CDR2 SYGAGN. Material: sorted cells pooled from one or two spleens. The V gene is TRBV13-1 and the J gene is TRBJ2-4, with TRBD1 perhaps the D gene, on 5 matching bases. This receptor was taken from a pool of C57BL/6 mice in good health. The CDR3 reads CASSDQQGQNTLYF. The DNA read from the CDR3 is TGTGCCAGCAGTGATCAACAGGGTCAAAACACCTTGTAC.